This T cell receptor (beta chain) comes out of a study of cytotoxic CD8 clonotypes in ibrutinib-treated CLL. Overall study: Treatment had run for a median about 12 months, range 6 to 36, when response samples were taken. Study-wide results and limits: Increased clonality at ibrutinib response gave way to a return toward baseline at progression.

Measured with immunoSEQ multiplex PCR; TCRdb has only the in-frame clones, and not every one. Among 65,000 to 85,000 clones, 90% were seen once, and the ten largest hold approximately 3%. The V gene end was trimmed by 5 bases and the J gene end by 4 bases; junction bases not matched to a gene: 4. This CDR3 spans 13 amino acids. Germline lookup yields CDR1 SGHRS and CDR2 YFSETQ. Regarding this clone: Antigen: not known.

The specimen comprised PBMCs, sampled after 12 months of ibrutinib treatment. This sequence was found in a human donor with chronic lymphocytic leukemia. The chain recombines TRBV5-1 with TRBJ1-2; the match to TRBD1 covers 8 bases. The CDR3 protein is CASSSGQGYGYTF. In DNA, the CDR3 is TGCGCCAGCAGTTCAGGACAGGGCTATGGCTACACCTTC.